This T cell receptor beta chain was observed in a study of blood T cell repertoires in COVID-19 (dated by TCRdb to the early 2020s). Background for the entire study: The collaborator samples originated in the United States, Italy and Spain and spanned the acute and convalescent phases of COVID-19. The prospective study material was composed of cDNA or gDNA derived from T cells, B-cell-depleted T cells, or PBMCs. The dataset comprised deeply sampled blood TCRbeta repertoires from subjects exposed to, actively infected with, or recovered from COVID-19. The repertoires were released in a freely available public database intended as a resource for research on the immune response to SARS-CoV-2. The samples were drawn from the first 160 participants of the ongoing ImmuneRACE study and from over 950 subjects provided by 6 global collaborators. Nearly every sample came with metadata listing a de-identified subject ID, COVID-19 status, age in years and sex. HLA class I and class II types, where available, came from metadata supplied by the sample provider rather than from assay-based typing. The research as a whole found: The amount of clinical and demographic metadata varied by source and participant and was provided uncurated.

The immunoSEQ Assay, a bias-controlled multiplex PCR, was used to amplify TCRbeta CDR3 regions from genomic DNA. The original methods were these. Nucleated cell counts per sample were estimated from amplification of reference gene primers within the assay. To quantify the absolute abundance of each unique TCRbeta CDR3 rearrangement, sequence reads were collapsed and filtered. Productive Simpson clonality was computed per sample as the square root of Simpson's diversity index over productive rearrangements. Held by TCRdb, this immuneACCESS table contains in-frame sequences only and omits some clones. Under half of the omission traces to an unresolved V gene where checked; the cause of the rest is unknown. V and J calls and clone size are given by that table; D and trimming were obtained from the DNA. The sample table contains around 370,000 clones; only one count was recorded for almost 90% of them. The ten largest clones represent 5.5% to 7.5% of the sample.

After removal of 5 bases from V and 11 bases from J, the junction retains 5 bases not matched to a gene. CDR1 LGHDT and CDR2 YNNKEL were looked up in the germline V gene (reference sequence). The CDR3 runs 12 amino acids, cysteine and phenylalanine included. The retained sequence is limited to the CDR3, 36 bases, with the frame set at the first base. At one collaborating source in Seattle, patients were enrolled during active infection and were followed longitudinally through the course of disease. Each collaborating institution followed its own protocols to collect whole blood in K2EDTA tubes. For TCRbeta analysis, collaborators shipped samples as frozen whole blood, isolated PBMCs, or DNA extracted from either of those sample types. A note on this clone: Its antigen target is currently unknown. The sample holds no much larger clone one base away, and base qualities are not on file.

The sequence derives from a woman in her sixties or seventies with COVID-19, enrolled during active disease. The chain uses TRBV3-1 (or the pseudogene TRBV3-2) and TRBJ1-1; 10 bases in between match TRBD1. Sequenced sample: peripheral blood. The DNA sequence is given as TGTGCCAGCAGCGACAGGGGGCGCCGGGCTTTCTTT. It translates as CASSDRGRRAFF.